This T cell receptor beta chain was identified in a study of blood T cell repertoires in COVID-19. Study-wide background: Italy, Spain and the United States were the sources of the convalescent and acute COVID-19 samples. The analysed material was cDNA or gDNA that came from T cells, B-cell-depleted T cells, or PBMCs.

As processed by the authors: Estimates of nucleated cell counts were drawn from the amplification of reference gene primers. Repertoires were generated with immunoSEQ multiplex PCR, while TCRdb's copy carries only in-frame clones and drops some. V and J calls and clone size come straight from that table; D and trimming were deduced from the DNA. The sample includes some 150,000 clones, 65% to 90% of them seen just once. The CDR3 covers 15 residues. Germline CDR1 is MDHEN and CDR2 is SYDVKM. Trimming shortened V by 3 bases and J by 1 base, and 12 bases separated the two germline ends. The TCR originated in a man between 65 and 79 years old with acute or convalescent COVID-19. Input material: peripheral blood. The J gene is TRBJ1-1, the V gene TRBV28, with TRBD1 as a possible D gene (6 bases). The CDR3 loop is CASSFPGVSNTEAFF. The CDR3 coding sequence is TGTGCCAGCAGTTTTCCAGGGGTGTCGAACACTGAAGCTTTCTTT.